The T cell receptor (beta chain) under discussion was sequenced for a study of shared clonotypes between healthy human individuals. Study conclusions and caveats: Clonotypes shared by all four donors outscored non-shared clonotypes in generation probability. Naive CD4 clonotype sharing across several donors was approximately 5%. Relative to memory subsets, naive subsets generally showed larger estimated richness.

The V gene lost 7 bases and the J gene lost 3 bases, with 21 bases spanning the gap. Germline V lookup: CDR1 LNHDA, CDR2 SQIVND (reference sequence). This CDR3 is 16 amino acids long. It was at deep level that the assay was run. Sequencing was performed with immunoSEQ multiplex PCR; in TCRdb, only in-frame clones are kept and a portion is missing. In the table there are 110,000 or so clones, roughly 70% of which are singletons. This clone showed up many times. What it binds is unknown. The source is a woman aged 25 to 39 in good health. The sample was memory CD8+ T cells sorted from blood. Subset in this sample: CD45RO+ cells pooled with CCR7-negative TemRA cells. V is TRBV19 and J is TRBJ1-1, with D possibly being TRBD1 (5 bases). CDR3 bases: TGTGCCAGTACTCCACCCAATTCAGGGTTGCACACTGAAGCTTTCTTT. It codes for CASTPPNSGLHTEAFF.